The source of this T cell receptor (beta chain) is a study of cytomegalovirus exposure and HLA in healthy donors. J gave up 3 bases and V 3 bases, and 9 bases lay outside the gene matches. Germline V CDR1 and CDR2: LGHNA, YNFKEQ. This CDR3 comprises 16 residues. Donors came from a validation cohort of 90 to 150 subjects, distinct from the first 666-subject cohort. Method: immunoSEQ multiplex PCR; TCRdb's copy keeps in-frame clones and lacks some. The sample lists a few hundred thousand clones, 75% to 90% occurring once. The sequencing sample was made of PBMCs. This clonotype originated in a woman between 18 and 29 years old in good health and CMV-seronegative. V gene TRBV4-2 combines with J gene TRBJ2-5, with 8 bases fitting TRBD2. DNA of the CDR3: TGTGCCAGCAGCCAGGAGGCGGGAGGAGCGGAAGAGACCCAGTACTTC. It encodes CASSQEAGGAEETQYF.